This T cell receptor (beta chain) is drawn from a study of breast tumors, draining lymph nodes, adjacent tissues. Samples came from axillary lymph nodes draining the breast cancer. This clonotype was counted ten times or more. TCRdb re-analysed the multiplex PCR reads in MiXCR, keeping a single row per CDR3 protein. The sample gives 150,000 to 200,000 distinct CDR3 sequences, roughly 30% of which show up once; 3.5% to 4.5% is in the top ten. Trimming at V came to 7 bases and at J to 3 bases, leaving 11 bases not matched to a gene. This CDR3 contains 16 residues. Sequenced: axillary lymph node tissue. This sequence joins TRBV12-3 or TRBV12-4 and TRBJ2-2, with 7 bases aligning to TRBD1. This TCR was sampled from a female donor with breast cancer. Some clones in this sample may be carry-over from other donors' samples. CDR3 bases: TGTGCCAGCAAGCCTAACAGGGGTCGCCACACCGGGGAGCTGTTTTTT. Its translation is CASKPNRGRHTGELFF.